This T cell receptor beta chain was retrieved from a study of T-cell memory formation after mild COVID-19. General observations from the study: Mainly CM and EM harbored the contracting CD4+ clones; mainly EMRA harbored the CD8+ ones.

From the 5' RACE reads, TCRdb called clonotypes with MiXCR, one entry per CDR3 protein. The repertoire holds 300,000 to 400,000 distinct CDR3 sequences, with 10% to 15% as singletons. V was pared by 4 bases and J by 2 bases, with 7 bases of the junction left unmatched. The CDR3 sequence is 16 residues long. Germline assignment: CDR1 SGHRS and CDR2 YFSETQ. As concerns this clonotype: Its specificity is unknown.

Sequenced material: PBMCs or a T cell subset sorted from them (not recorded which). The TCR was taken from a man between 18 and 29 years old who had mild COVID-19 (a few samples of this study predate the infection). Cell type and time point are not known. This rearrangement joins TRBV5-1 to TRBJ2-3; 10 bases fit TRBD2. The CDR3 sequence is CASSSSGGLVTDTQYF. The CDR3 nucleotides read TGCGCCAGCAGCAGTAGCGGGGGGCTAGTCACAGATACGCAGTATTTT.